These T cell receptor beta chains were read from a single sample in a study of beta chain features in type 1 diabetes. Clones were sequenced by immunoSEQ multiplex PCR, and TCRdb holds only the in-frame ones, with some missing. Of a few hundred thousand clones in the sample, over 9% are singletons; the top ten hold about 0.64%. Sequencing was performed on central memory CD4+ T cells from blood. Receptors were obtained from a man aged 30 to 39 with type 1 diabetes. Each CDR3 is given with its conserved first and last residue. D genes are given only for firm matches. The size entry is marked missing in some rows and otherwise reads once, few, many or a size class.

abundance: NA
d_gene: TRBD2
v_gene: TRBV18
j_gene: TRBJ2-2
CDR3aa: CASSPRTSGRASGELFF
CDR3nt: TGTGCCAGCTCACCAAGGACTAGCGGGAGGGCCTCCGGGGAGCTGTTTTTT

abundance: many
d_gene: TRBD2
v_gene: TRBV6-6
j_gene: TRBJ2-7
CDR3aa: CASSSYGAGVHEQYF
CDR3nt: TGTGCCAGCAGTTCATACGGGGCGGGAGTCCACGAGCAGTACTTC

abundance: NA
d_gene: NA
v_gene: TRBV28
j_gene: TRBJ1-5
CDR3aa: CASSGITGSNQPQHF
CDR3nt: TGTGCCAGCAGTGGAATAACAGGTAGCAATCAGCCCCAGCATTTT

abundance: NA
d_gene: NA
v_gene: TRBV6-5
j_gene: TRBJ1-1
CDR3aa: CAIRKSTEAFF
CDR3nt: TGTGCCATCAGGAAGAGCACTGAAGCTTTCTTT

abundance: NA
d_gene: NA
v_gene: TRBV29-1
j_gene: TRBJ1-1
CDR3aa: CSAETGPAFF
CDR3nt: TGCAGCGCTGAGACGGGCCCAGCTTTCTTT

abundance: few
d_gene: NA
v_gene: TRBV7-2
j_gene: TRBJ1-5
CDR3aa: CASSFDKDQPQHF
CDR3nt: TGTGCCAGCAGTTTCGATAAAGATCAGCCCCAGCATTTT

abundance: NA
d_gene: TRBD1
v_gene: TRBV9
j_gene: TRBJ1-1
CDR3aa: CASSVPGTGTEAFF
CDR3nt: TGTGCCAGCAGCGTTCCCGGGACAGGCACTGAAGCTTTCTTT

abundance: many
d_gene: NA
v_gene: TRBV28
j_gene: TRBJ2-5
CDR3aa: CASTFQGRSGTQYF
CDR3nt: TGTGCCAGCACCTTCCAGGGTCGGTCCGGGACCCAGTACTTC

abundance: NA
d_gene: NA
v_gene: TRBV7-8
j_gene: TRBJ1-2
CDR3aa: CASSLAESYGYTF
CDR3nt: TGTGCCAGCAGCTTAGCTGAAAGCTATGGCTACACCTTC

abundance: NA
d_gene: NA
v_gene: TRBV6-4
j_gene: TRBJ1-1
CDR3aa: CASSGALGTEAFF
CDR3nt: TGTGCCAGCAGTGGGGCGTTGGGGACTGAAGCTTTCTTT

abundance: NA
d_gene: NA
v_gene: TRBV10-1
j_gene: TRBJ2-1
CDR3aa: CASSELDEQFF
CDR3nt: TGCGCCAGCAGTGAGCTAGACGAGCAGTTCTTC

abundance: many
d_gene: TRBD1
v_gene: TRBV2
j_gene: TRBJ2-5
CDR3aa: CASSEAATGGQETQYF
CDR3nt: TGTGCCAGCAGTGAAGCCGCCACAGGGGGCCAAGAGACCCAGTACTTC

abundance: NA
d_gene: NA
v_gene: TRBV7-9
j_gene: TRBJ2-7
CDR3aa: CASSLGSGYEQYF
CDR3nt: TGTGCCAGCAGCTTAGGCTCTGGCTACGAGCAGTACTTC

abundance: few
d_gene: NA
v_gene: TRBV27
j_gene: TRBJ1-2
CDR3aa: CASSLSGGHLNYGYTF
CDR3nt: TGTGCCAGCAGTTTATCCGGGGGACACCTTAACTATGGCTACACCTTC

abundance: many
d_gene: TRBD2
v_gene: TRBV28
j_gene: TRBJ2-7
CDR3aa: CASSLLAGSSQGQYF
CDR3nt: TGTGCCAGCAGTCTACTAGCGGGATCCTCGCAAGGGCAGTACTTC

abundance: NA
d_gene: NA
v_gene: TRBV7-9
j_gene: TRBJ1-1
CDR3aa: CASSLDRVKGEAFF
CDR3nt: TGTGCCAGCAGCTTAGATAGGGTGAAAGGGGAAGCTTTCTTT

abundance: NA
d_gene: NA
v_gene: TRBV9
j_gene: TRBJ2-1
CDR3aa: CASSVQDSLNGQFF
CDR3nt: TGTGCCAGCAGCGTACAGGACTCATTAAATGGGCAGTTCTTC

abundance: NA
d_gene: TRBD2
v_gene: TRBV5-1
j_gene: TRBJ2-1
CDR3aa: CASSFEPGLAGREQFF
CDR3nt: TGCGCCAGCAGCTTTGAGCCGGGACTAGCGGGTCGGGAGCAGTTCTTC

abundance: NA
d_gene: NA
v_gene: TRBV7-2
j_gene: TRBJ2-1
CDR3aa: CASSLSENEQFF
CDR3nt: TGTGCCAGCAGCCTTAGCGAGAATGAGCAGTTCTTC

abundance: few
d_gene: NA
v_gene: TRBV5-1
j_gene: TRBJ2-3
CDR3aa: CASSRDFTDTQYF
CDR3nt: TGCGCCAGCAGTCGGGACTTCACAGATACGCAGTATTTT

abundance: NA
d_gene: TRBD2
v_gene: TRBV28
j_gene: TRBJ2-7
CDR3aa: CASSSGTRRDEQYF
CDR3nt: TGTGCCAGCAGCTCCGGGACTAGAAGAGACGAGCAGTACTTC

abundance: few
d_gene: TRBD2
v_gene: TRBV7-9
j_gene: TRBJ2-1
CDR3aa: CASSLWLSGPYNEQFF
CDR3nt: TGTGCCAGCAGCTTATGGCTTAGCGGGCCTTACAATGAGCAGTTCTTC

abundance: NA
d_gene: TRBD1
v_gene: TRBV27
j_gene: TRBJ2-1
CDR3aa: CASSPRTGGSEVYNEQFF
CDR3nt: TGTGCCAGCAGTCCTCGGACAGGGGGCTCCGAGGTCTACAATGAGCAGTTCTTC

abundance: few
d_gene: NA
v_gene: TRBV5-5
j_gene: TRBJ2-1
CDR3aa: CASSLDGRGGYNEQFF
CDR3nt: TGTGCCAGCAGCTTAGATGGTCGGGGTGGTTACAATGAGCAGTTCTTC

abundance: few
d_gene: NA
v_gene: TRBV28
j_gene: TRBJ2-7
CDR3aa: CASSESTASSYEQYF
CDR3nt: TGTGCCAGCAGTGAATCGACAGCTAGTTCCTACGAGCAGTACTTC

abundance: NA
d_gene: TRBD2
v_gene: TRBV5-4
j_gene: TRBJ2-5
CDR3aa: CASSLKGLATFGETQYF
CDR3nt: TGTGCCAGCAGCTTGAAGGGACTAGCGACTTTCGGGGAGACCCAGTACTTC

abundance: NA
d_gene: TRBD1
v_gene: TRBV2
j_gene: TRBJ1-5
CDR3aa: CASSGQGANNQPQHF
CDR3nt: TGTGCCAGCAGTGGACAGGGGGCAAACAATCAGCCCCAGCATTTT

abundance: few
d_gene: NA
v_gene: TRBV28
j_gene: TRBJ2-3
CDR3aa: CASSTGPALPDTQYF
CDR3nt: TGTGCCAGCAGTACGGGACCTGCTCTTCCAGATACGCAGTATTTT

abundance: NA
d_gene: NA
v_gene: TRBV6-5
j_gene: TRBJ2-7
CDR3aa: CASSYLVSNYEQYF
CDR3nt: TGTGCCAGCAGTTACTTAGTCAGCAATTACGAGCAGTACTTC

abundance: NA
d_gene: NA
v_gene: TRBV11-2
j_gene: TRBJ2-2
CDR3aa: CASSFVGAGELFF
CDR3nt: TGTGCCAGCAGCTTTGTAGGGGCCGGGGAGCTGTTTTTT

abundance: NA
d_gene: NA
v_gene: TRBV4-3
j_gene: TRBJ2-5
CDR3aa: CASSQDRAGVRLETQYF
CDR3nt: TGCGCCAGCAGCCAAGATAGGGCAGGGGTGCGGCTGGAGACCCAGTACTTC

abundance: few
d_gene: NA
v_gene: TRBV6-4
j_gene: TRBJ1-3
CDR3aa: CASRTTATGNTIYF
CDR3nt: TGTGCCAGCAGGACCACAGCTACTGGAAACACCATATATTTT

abundance: NA
d_gene: TRBD2
v_gene: TRBV28
j_gene: TRBJ2-5
CDR3aa: CASSFWLAGDTSETQYF
CDR3nt: TGTGCCAGCAGTTTCTGGCTAGCGGGAGACACCTCGGAGACCCAGTACTTC

abundance: NA
d_gene: TRBD2
v_gene: TRBV2
j_gene: TRBJ2-5
CDR3aa: CASSPRGTSGSPRGETQYF
CDR3nt: TGTGCCAGCAGCCCTCGGGGCACTAGCGGATCTCCCAGAGGAGAGACCCAGTACTTC

abundance: NA
d_gene: NA
v_gene: TRBV27
j_gene: TRBJ1-2
CDR3aa: CASSQRTTNYGYTF
CDR3nt: TGTGCCAGCAGTCAAAGGACTACTAACTATGGCTACACCTTC

abundance: NA
d_gene: NA
v_gene: TRBV19
j_gene: TRBJ2-2
CDR3aa: CASIRLGGTGTGELFF
CDR3nt: TGTGCCAGTATAAGATTAGGGGGTACTGGCACCGGGGAGCTGTTTTTT

abundance: NA
d_gene: TRBD1
v_gene: TRBV6-5
j_gene: TRBJ2-4
CDR3aa: CASSTGTVAKNIQYF
CDR3nt: TGTGCCAGCAGTACCGGGACAGTAGCCAAAAACATTCAGTACTTC

abundance: few
d_gene: TRBD1
v_gene: TRBV5-4
j_gene: TRBJ1-1
CDR3aa: CASSFRQGGTEAFF
CDR3nt: TGTGCCAGCAGCTTCAGGCAGGGGGGCACTGAAGCTTTCTTT

abundance: few
d_gene: TRBD1
v_gene: TRBV28
j_gene: TRBJ2-7
CDR3aa: CASSFRQGAYYEQYF
CDR3nt: TGTGCCAGCAGTTTCCGACAGGGGGCTTACTACGAGCAGTACTTC

abundance: NA
d_gene: NA
v_gene: TRBV6-1
j_gene: TRBJ2-1
CDR3aa: CATQTGDRLRNEQFF
CDR3nt: TGTGCCACCCAGACGGGTGACAGGCTTAGGAATGAGCAATTCTTC

abundance: NA
d_gene: NA
v_gene: TRBV7-9
j_gene: TRBJ1-1
CDR3aa: CASSSPRGGRVPEAFF
CDR3nt: TGTGCCAGCAGCTCGCCGAGGGGGGGAAGAGTCCCTGAAGCTTTCTTT

abundance: NA
d_gene: NA
v_gene: TRBV4-1
j_gene: TRBJ1-4
CDR3aa: CASSLEQVSQMSNEKLFF
CDR3nt: TGCGCCAGCAGCCTTGAACAGGTTTCGCAGATGTCTAATGAAAAACTGTTTTTT

abundance: few
d_gene: NA
v_gene: TRBV5-4
j_gene: TRBJ2-7
CDR3aa: CASSGKDSYEQYF
CDR3nt: TGTGCCAGCAGCGGCAAGGACAGCTACGAGCAGTACTTC

abundance: NA
d_gene: NA
v_gene: TRBV28
j_gene: TRBJ1-5
CDR3aa: CASSLIGNNQPQHF
CDR3nt: TGTGCCAGCAGTTTAATCGGAAACAATCAGCCCCAGCATTTT

abundance: few
d_gene: TRBD1
v_gene: TRBV7-2
j_gene: TRBJ1-1
CDR3aa: CASSLPGQGTEAFF
CDR3nt: TGTGCCAGCAGCTTACCCGGACAGGGAACTGAAGCTTTCTTT

abundance: few
d_gene: NA
v_gene: TRBV9
j_gene: TRBJ2-3
CDR3aa: CASSPPGSSTDTQYF
CDR3nt: TGTGCCAGCAGCCCCCCCGGGTCTAGCACAGATACGCAGTATTTT

abundance: NA
d_gene: NA
v_gene: TRBV7-2
j_gene: TRBJ2-7
CDR3aa: CASRGGGSYEQYF
CDR3nt: TGTGCCAGCAGAGGGGGGGGCTCCTACGAGCAGTACTTC

abundance: many
d_gene: NA
v_gene: TRBV2
j_gene: TRBJ1-6
CDR3aa: CASSKGYPDSPLHF
CDR3nt: TGTGCCAGCAGTAAGGGATACCCTGATTCACCCCTCCACTTT